Below are 26 T cell receptor beta chains sequenced from a single sample in a study of T cell responses to AZD1222 COVID-19 vaccine. TCRdb keeps only in-frame clones here, not all; method: immunoSEQ multiplex PCR. This sample has fewer than 200,000 clones; more than 85% occur once, and the top ten carry 1.5% to 2%. The sample in question was peripheral blood, obtained 28 days after the second AZD1222 dose. All receptors derive from an adult who received the AZD1222 COVID-19 vaccine.

The V call is TRBV5-1, the J call TRBJ2-7; 10 nucleotides agree with TRBD1. Per germline, CDR1 SGHRS and CDR2 YFSETQ. V lost 4 bases to trimming and J lost 4 bases; unmatched junction nucleotides: 11. The CDR3 covers 16 residues. The CDR3 spells CASSRGTGDVLYEQYF. For the CDR3, the DNA is TGCGCCAGCAGCCGAGGGACAGGGGACGTCCTATACGAGCAGTACTTC.

Regarding this clone: Distinct nucleotide sequences in the sample also encode this CDR3. The genes are TRBV7-3 and TRBJ2-7, with TRBD2 matching 11 bases. Unmatched junction bases numbered 5, after V lost 5 bases and J lost 5 bases. Germline-derived CDR1 and CDR2 are SGHTA and FQGTGA. The CDR3 length is 14 residues. This CDR3 is CASSTGTSGDEQYF. For the CDR3, the DNA is TGTGCCAGCAGCACCGGGACTAGCGGAGACGAGCAGTACTTC.

The gene calls are TRBV6-5 and TRBJ1-1; tentative D call: TRBD1 (5 bases). The V end was cut by 2 bases, the J end by 5 bases, with 15 bases between. CDR3 length equals 15 residues. Germline V gene lookup returns CDR1 MNHEY and CDR2 SVGAGI. CDR3: CASSYRRDRKTEAFF. The CDR3 DNA is TGTGCCAGCAGTTACCGCCGGGACCGGAAGACTGAAGCTTTCTTT.

V is TRBV19 and J is TRBJ2-2, with a weak D call TRBD2 (5 bases). Germline V lookup: CDR1 LNHDA, CDR2 SQIVND (reference sequence). V dropped 7 bases and J dropped 8 bases, with 20 bases sitting between them. CDR3 length: 15 amino acids. CDR3 loop: CASTRGIIPGGELFF. CDR3 sequence (DNA): TGTGCCAGTACTCGTGGGATTATTCCGGGGGGGGAGCTGTTTTTT. The variable domain in full, with the rest retrieved from reference TRBV19 and TRBJ2-2, is DGGITQSPKYLFRKEGQNVTLSCEQNLNHDAMYWYRQDPGQGLRLIYYSQIVNDFQKGDIAEGYSVSREKKESFPLTVTSAQKNPTAFYLCASTRGIIPGGELFFGEGSRLTVL.

The chain combines TRBV7-9 with TRBJ1-4; tentative D call: TRBD1 (5 bases). Germline-derived CDR1 and CDR2 are SEHNR and FQNEAQ (reference sequence). V gave up 1 base and J gave up 2 bases, with 8 bases separating them. This CDR3 comprises 15 residues. The CDR3 DNA sequence: TGTGCCAGCAGCTTAGTAGGGGTGACTAATGAAAAACTGTTTTTT. This codes for CASSLVGVTNEKLFF.

The chain uses TRBV4-1 and TRBJ2-3; perhaps TRBD1 as D (5 bases). Germline CDR1 reads MGHRA; CDR2 reads YSYEKL. V was cut by 0 bases and J by 0 bases, with 10 bases left in between. The length of the CDR3 is 16 residues. In DNA form, the CDR3 reads TGCGCCAGCAGCCAAGATACAGGACCCAGCACAGATACGCAGTATTTT. Protein product: CASSQDTGPSTDTQYF.

The V and J genes are TRBV19 and TRBJ1-6; no definite D call. This CDR3 region has 17 residues. The germline CDR1 and CDR2 sequences are LNHDA and SQIVND (reference sequence). Trimming left V 0 bases short and J 11 bases short, with 20 bases between. In DNA form, the CDR3 reads TGTGCCAGTAGTATAGACCGCTGGATGGGCACCCGGACACCCCTCCACTTT. This sequence encodes CASSIDRWMGTRTPLHF.

This sequence joins TRBV2 and TRBJ2-7; 12 nucleotides align to TRBD1. The CDR3 sequence is 14 residues long. The V and J ends lost 5 bases and 7 bases, in that order; junction bases with no gene match: 6. Germline V gene data show CDR1 as SNHLY and CDR2 as FYNNEI. CDR3 coding DNA: TGTGCCAGCAGTCGGGACAGGGGGCGCGGGGAGCAGTACTTC. As protein: CASSRDRGRGEQYF.

Here the CDR3 reads CASRPTGGLDNEKLFF. The CDR3 DNA reads as TGTGCCAGCAGGCCGACCGGGGGATTGGATAATGAAAAACTGTTTTTT. The chain couples TRBV7-9 to TRBJ1-4, with D maybe TRBD1 (5 bases). V was shortened by 6 bases and J by 4 bases, with 18 bases between the two germline ends. This CDR3 contains 16 residues. CDR1 and CDR2 from the germline V gene are SEHNR and FQNEAQ (reference sequence). The full variable domain, completed using reference TRBV7-9 and TRBJ1-4, is DTGVSQNPRHKITKRGQNVTFRCDPISEHNRLYWYRQTLGQGPEFLTYFQNEAQLEKSRLLSDRFSAERPKGSFSTLEIQRTEQGDSAMYLCASRPTGGLDNEKLFFGSGTQLSVL.

This chain uses TRBV5-5 with TRBJ2-1; 7 bases map to TRBD1. Germline CDR1 SGHKS, CDR2 YYEKEE (reference sequence). Germline trimming cut 5 bases from V and 5 bases from J; bases unmatched to any gene: 10. CDR3 length: 15 residues. Here the CDR3 DNA reads TGTGCCAGCAGTCCAACCCCGGGACAGAACAATGAGCAGTTCTTC. Amino acid sequence: CASSPTPGQNNEQFF.

This clone was counted a single time. The chain links TRBV6-5 to TRBJ2-2; D remains ambiguous. V was trimmed by 2 bases and J by 5 bases, leaving 12 bases between them. The CDR3 is 15 residues long. The V gene's germline CDR1 is MNHEY and CDR2 SVGAGI. The CDR3 loop reads CASSYSRFGTGELFF. In nucleotides, the CDR3 is TGTGCCAGCAGTTACAGTCGTTTTGGTACCGGGGAGCTGTTTTTT.

This chain links TRBV15 with TRBJ2-5; TRBD1 aligns across 7 bases. Germline V gives CDR1 LNHNV, CDR2 YYDKDF (reference sequence). CDR3 size: 15 residues. Trimming cost V 0 bases and J 4 bases; bases outside gene matches: 5. The CDR3 DNA reads as TGTGCCACCAGCAGAGATAGATCAGGGGGAGAGACCCAGTACTTC. Residues: CATSRDRSGGETQYF.

This chain uses TRBV4-1 with TRBJ2-1, with a possible D match to TRBD1 (6 bases). Deletions cut 2 bases from V and 1 base from J, with 12 bases between. The CDR3 consists of 16 residues. Germline V lookup: CDR1 MGHRA, CDR2 YSYEKL. Here the CDR3 DNA reads TGCGCCAGCAGCCAATTGAGCAGGGGATCCTACAATGAGCAGTTCTTC. Translation gives CASSQLSRGSYNEQFF.

The rearrangement links TRBV7-2 to TRBJ2-1, with 7 bases lining up with TRBD1. Germline CDR1 SGHTA, CDR2 FQGNSA. CDR3 length equals 16 residues. V lost 1 base, J lost 5 bases, and 8 bases stayed unmatched. This CDR3 is CASSLGSGTENNEQFF. The CDR3 DNA is TGTGCCAGCAGCTTAGGCTCTGGGACAGAAAACAATGAGCAGTTCTTC.

The gene calls are TRBV7-8 and TRBJ1-1; D may be TRBD1 (5 bases). CDR1 SGHVS and CDR2 FQNEAQ come from the germline V gene. V was pared by 6 bases and J by 4 bases, with 12 bases between. This CDR3 comprises 13 residues. The chain's CDR3 is CASRRGTGTEAFF. The CDR3 DNA is TGTGCCAGCAGGCGAGGCACAGGCACTGAAGCTTTCTTT.

The chain couples TRBV5-1 to TRBJ2-7; 7 positions agree with TRBD1. CDR1 and CDR2 (germline): SGHRS, YFSETQ. The CDR3 has 14 residues. Germline trimming cut 3 bases from V and 2 bases from J; bases unmatched to any gene: 5. This CDR3 is CASSSDRAPYEQYF. DNA of the CDR3: TGCGCCAGCAGCTCCGACAGGGCCCCCTACGAGCAGTACTTC. Full variable domain (outside the CDR3, taken from reference TRBV5-1 and TRBJ2-7): KAGVTQTPRYLIKTRGQQVTLSCSPISGHRSVSWYQQTPGQGLQFLFEYFSETQRNKGNFPGRFSGRQFSNSRSEMNVSTLELGDSALYLCASSSDRAPYEQYFGPGTRLTVT.

V gene TRBV4-2 combines with J gene TRBJ1-2, with D maybe TRBD1 (6 bases). V lost 0 bases to trimming and J lost 2 bases, with 10 bases between them. The CDR3 sequence is 15 residues long. Germline lookup yields CDR1 LGHNA and CDR2 YNFKEQ. CDR3 bases: TGTGCCAGCAGCCAAGATGGAGGACAGAACTATGGCTACACCTTC. Translating gives CASSQDGGQNYGYTF.

V gene TRBV19 combines with J gene TRBJ2-1; D unclear. CDR3 length equals 12 residues. Between the trimmed V and J ends, which lost 6 bases and 10 bases, there was a span of 13 bases. In germline, CDR1 is LNHDA, CDR2 SQIVND (reference sequence). The CDR3 spells CASSNRWNEQFF. Here the CDR3 DNA reads TGTGCCAGTAGCAATAGGTGGAACGAGCAGTTCTTC. The full variable domain, in which reference TRBV19 and TRBJ2-1 provide the parts outside the CDR3, is DGGITQSPKYLFRKEGQNVTLSCEQNLNHDAMYWYRQDPGQGLRLIYYSQIVNDFQKGDIAEGYSVSREKKESFPLTVTSAQKNPTAFYLCASSNRWNEQFFGPGTRLTVL.

The genes are TRBV9 and TRBJ1-2; D may be TRBD1 (5 bases). The CDR3 runs to 15 residues. V shed 4 bases and J shed 0 bases, with 13 bases lying between them. In germline, CDR1 is SGDLS, CDR2 YYNGEE. CDR3 in amino acids: CASSHIPGPNYGYTF. The CDR3 DNA follows: TGTGCCAGCAGCCATATTCCGGGGCCTAACTATGGCTACACCTTC.

The rearrangement links TRBV11-2 to TRBJ1-1; a weak D match, TRBD1 (5 bases). Germline-derived CDR1 and CDR2 are SGHAT and FQNNGV. The V end was cut by 7 bases, the J end by 0 bases, with 12 bases between. CDR3 length: 14 amino acids. CDR3 bases: TGTGCCAGCACCAAACAGGCTATGAACACTGAAGCTTTCTTT. It translates to CASTKQAMNTEAFF. Full variable domain (rest looked up from reference TRBV11-2 and TRBJ1-1): EAGVAQSPRYKIIEKRQSVAFWCNPISGHATLYWYQQILGQGPKLLIQFQNNGVVDDSQLPKDRFSAERLKGVDSTLKIQPAKLEDSAVYLCASTKQAMNTEAFFGQGTRLTVV.

The chain employs TRBV7-2 and TRBJ1-2, with 8 bases that match TRBD1. CDR3 length: 15 residues. With V trimmed by 1 base and J by 6 bases, 7 bases remained unmatched. The germline V gene encodes CDR1 SGHTA and CDR2 FQGNSA. The CDR3 here is CASSLDVRGLDGYTF. DNA of the CDR3: TGTGCCAGCAGCTTAGACGTCAGGGGGCTTGATGGCTACACCTTC.

The chain employs TRBV27 and TRBJ2-3; 9 positions match TRBD2. With V trimmed by 2 bases and J by 8 bases, 11 bases remained unmatched. The CDR3 runs to 16 residues. Germline V gene lookup returns CDR1 MNHEY and CDR2 SMNVEV (reference sequence). This CDR3 is CASSLERGAIPGTQYF. The CDR3 DNA reads as TGTGCCAGCAGTTTAGAGCGGGGGGCGATCCCAGGTACGCAGTATTTT.

This clone was observed once. The chain combines TRBV7-9 with TRBJ2-3; TRBD2 agrees at 10 bases. V lost 5 bases and J lost 5; bases outside the gene matches: 10. The CDR3 is made up of 16 amino acids. Germline assignment: CDR1 SEHNR and CDR2 FQNEAQ (reference sequence). Written as DNA, the CDR3 is TGTGCCAGCAGCCTTAATCCGGGACTAGCGTTAGATACGCAGTATTTT. The encoded protein is CASSLNPGLALDTQYF.

The chain links TRBV29-1 to TRBJ2-2, with no clear D. CDR3 length: 14 amino acids. The V and J ends lost 5 bases and 3 bases respectively, with 13 bases between them. Germline loops: CDR1 SQVTM, CDR2 ANQGSEA. The CDR3: CSVTFFQDTGELFF. Here the CDR3 DNA reads TGCAGCGTTACCTTTTTCCAGGACACCGGGGAGCTGTTTTTT.

The chain links TRBV2 to TRBJ1-5; D gene uncertain. CDR1 SNHLY and CDR2 FYNNEI come from the germline V gene. Trimming cost V 3 bases and J 2 bases, with 11 bases left between them. The CDR3 totals 15 residues. Written as DNA, the CDR3 is TGTGCCAGCAGTGACAGGAGGAGAGGCAATCAGCCCCAGCATTTT. It specifies CASSDRRRGNQPQHF.

This sequence joins TRBV30 and TRBJ2-1, with 7 bases that match TRBD2. From germline, CDR1 is GTSNPN and CDR2 SVGIG (reference sequence). J lost 6 bases, V lost 5 bases, and 16 bases had no gene match. The CDR3 extends over 16 amino acids. The CDR3 loop is CAWYLMGEGRGNEQFF. As DNA, the CDR3 is TGTGCCTGGTACCTCATGGGGGAGGGGCGAGGCAATGAGCAGTTCTTC.